This T cell receptor (beta chain) was obtained from a study of blood T cell repertoires in COVID-19 (dated by TCRdb to 2020 to 2021). With regard to the full study: The collaborator samples originated in the United States, Italy and Spain and spanned the acute and convalescent phases of COVID-19. The material from the prospective study consisted of cDNA or gDNA derived from T cells, B-cell-depleted T cells, or PBMCs. Deeply sampled blood TCRbeta repertoires from subjects exposed to, actively infected with, or recovered from COVID-19 were included in the dataset. A freely available public database, intended as a resource for researchers studying the immune response to SARS-CoV-2, is where the repertoires were released. Samples came from the ongoing ImmuneRACE study (first 160 participants) plus 1,254 subjects from 6 global collaborators. A de-identified subject ID, COVID-19 status, age in years and sex were almost always included in the sample metadata. Where HLA class I and class II types were available, the types were taken from metadata supplied by the sample provider, not from assay-based typing. Broader findings and caveats from the paper: How much clinical and demographic metadata was included differed by source and by participant, and the metadata was provided uncurated.

The CDR3 goes from the cysteine to the phenylalanine over 11 residues. Just CDR3 DNA is preserved here, 33 bases in frame from base 1. CDR1 and CDR2 are read off the germline V gene (reference sequence) as LGHDT and YNNKEL. V is shortened by 8 bases, J by 5 bases, and the region joining them spans 9 bases. On this clone: Its antigen is not yet known. Per-nucleotide qualities are absent, and no much larger clonotype sits a single base away. Other nucleotide sequences in the sample specify the same CDR3.

In Seattle, one collaborating source enrolled patients while the infection was active and tracked those patients longitudinally over the course of disease. The collaborating institutions used their own protocols to collect whole blood in K2EDTA tubes. Collaborator samples were shipped for TCRbeta analysis as frozen whole blood, isolated PBMCs, or DNA extracted from either sample type. The immunoSEQ Assay, a bias-controlled multiplex PCR, was used to amplify TCRbeta CDR3 regions from genomic DNA. As for the authors' bioinformatics: Nucleated cell counts per sample were estimated from amplification of reference gene primers within the assay. To quantify the absolute abundance of each unique TCRbeta CDR3 rearrangement, sequence reads were collapsed and filtered. For each sample, productive Simpson clonality was calculated as the square root of Simpson's diversity index across productive rearrangements. TCRdb retrieved this table from immuneACCESS and kept in-frame rearrangements only. Not all clones are present; in checked studies, unresolved V genes account for under half, and no reason is known for the remainder. V, J and clone size derive from that table, while D and trimming were established from the DNA sequence. Here the sample has about 290,000 clones; roughly 90% occur a single time. The top ten clonotypes cover around 10% of the sample.

The specimen sequenced was peripheral blood. The sequence derives from a woman in her twenties or thirties with COVID-19, enrolled during active disease. Here the chain combines TRBV3-1 (or the pseudogene TRBV3-2) and TRBJ1-1; TRBD1 is a weak D gene call, 6 bases matching. The DNA reads TGTGCCAGCCGAGGGGGAACTGAAGCTTTCTTT. This gives the protein CASRGGTEAFF.